The rows below give T cell receptor beta chains drawn from one sample of a study of cytomegalovirus exposure and HLA in healthy donors. Using immunoSEQ multiplex PCR, the repertoire was profiled, and TCRdb retains in-frame clones only, with some absent. The sample table sets out approximately 54,000 clones. Sequenced: PBMCs. These receptors all stem from a woman between 40 and 55 years old in good health and CMV-seronegative. Both conserved end residues are trimmed from each CDR3.

j_gene,v_gene,CDR3aa
TRBJ2-1,TRBV6-5,ASSYYSREDNEQF
TRBJ2-2,TRBV2,ASRGLIPGELF
TRBJ1-2,TRBV9,ASSVEGLANYGYT
TRBJ1-3,TRBV5-1,ASSLEWLPNSGNTIY
TRBJ2-3,TRBV6-1,ASSEASAGGADTQY
TRBJ2-7,TRBV28,ASRRGQGEAYEQY
TRBJ1-5,TRBV19,ASTPTGWNQPQH
TRBJ2-2,TRBV4-2,ASSQDRRLAGRELF
TRBJ1-4,TRBV28,ASRRQGSPATNEKLF
TRBJ2-5,TRBV28,ASSSSGWGAETQY
TRBJ2-5,TRBV5-1,ASSFSGGASETQY
TRBJ1-1,TRBV6-6,ASSLTGGRNTEAF
TRBJ2-1,TRBV5-8,ASSLRTGDQF
TRBJ1-1,TRBV5-1,ASSLAGQSGGAF
TRBJ2-5,TRBV1,TSSHSKPGLAGKDRETQY
TRBJ1-6,TRBV7-3,ASSLGTGASNSPLH
TRBJ1-1,TRBV2,ASRASGENTEAF
TRBJ2-5,TRBV20-1,SSRGQETQY
TRBJ2-3,TRBV19,ASSMSLGLDTQY
TRBJ2-3,TRBV19,ASSTDRGEGTDTQY
TRBJ1-2,TRBV6-1,ASKLGANYGYT
TRBJ1-5,TRBV11-3,ASSPAGMSLGNQPQH
TRBJ1-1,TRBV18,ASSPPRLGGNTEAF
TRBJ2-5,TRBV6-6,ASTLGLAVQETQY
TRBJ1-1,TRBV7-2,ASSLQGQGAF
TRBJ1-3,TRBV7-2,ASSFSFRGTGNTIY
TRBJ2-7,TRBV28,ASSLSGTLNEQY
TRBJ2-6,TRBV2,ASNPGQGGSGANVLT
TRBJ1-6,TRBV30,AWSVLRTGGAFYNSPLH
TRBJ2-1,TRBV9,ASSLSGRGNNEQF
TRBJ1-2,TRBV6-5,ASSYFPQGGGYT
TRBJ1-2,TRBV28,ASIRWGANYGYT
TRBJ2-3,TRBV5-8,ASRPRLAASTDTQY
TRBJ1-1,TRBV7-8,ASSLVFKNTEAF
TRBJ2-7,TRBV5-1,ASSFEYPTYEQY
TRBJ1-1,TRBV19,ASSIGGGRNTEAF
TRBJ1-2,TRBV28,ASSLYGTSYGYT
TRBJ2-2,TRBV19,ASSTGYNTGELF
TRBJ2-3,TRBV7-2,ASSRRVGTDTQY
TRBJ1-5,TRBV7-9,ASSLRDQPQH
TRBJ2-2,TRBV5-1,ASSLDRDDTGELF
TRBJ2-7,TRBV30,AWDQGDYNEQY
TRBJ2-7,TRBV5-4,ASSGGDRDYEQY
TRBJ1-1,TRBV18,ASLAGTGRRAF
TRBJ1-2,TRBV19,ASATGTYGYT
TRBJ1-3,TRBV7-2,ASSPTGGGLYTIY
TRBJ2-5,TRBV19,ASSIGLRETQY
TRBJ1-6,TRBV28,ASSVFGLGGTGHALH
TRBJ1-5,TRBV6-1,ASSAGGTGNRPQH
TRBJ2-3,TRBV7-2,ASSLVGLAGRRATDTQY
TRBJ1-2,TRBV28,ASSSLYVRRMVNGYT
TRBJ1-1,TRBV7-9,ASSLGAREAF
TRBJ1-2,TRBV18,ASSRTELVYGYT
TRBJ2-3,TRBV7-9,ASSLNTGGTDTQY
TRBJ2-1,TRBV30,AWSLQGGHYEQF